Following are 3 T cell receptor beta chains from one sample sequenced in a study of T cells in Graves' hyperthyroidism and ophthalmopathy. RNA transcripts gave rise to amplified TCR beta CDR3 regions. The HTBI primer set served for first-round RT-PCR of the TCR CDR3. TCRdb re-called the multiplex PCR reads through MiXCR, storing one row per CDR3 protein. This sample has 450,000 to 700,000 distinct CDR3 sequences, with around 42% found just once. Sequencing used peripheral blood or thyroid tissue (not recorded which). These receptors originate from a young woman with Graves' hyperthyroidism.

The chain has TRBV15 and TRBJ1-2, with 9 bases identical to TRBD1. This CDR3 has 15 residues. The germline V gene encodes CDR1 LNHNV and CDR2 YYDKDF (reference sequence). Losses at the gene ends were 3 bases for V and 7 bases for J; bases not matched to a gene: 9. The CDR3 region has the DNA TGTGCCACCAGCAGCGAAGAACAGGGGGCGTTTGGCTACACCTTC. This codes for CATSSEEQGAFGYTF.

This clonotype was seen at least ten times. The chain uses TRBV7-8 and TRBJ1-3, with 9 bases fitting TRBD1. This CDR3 has 13 residues. Germline V gene lookup returns CDR1 SGHVS and CDR2 FQNEAQ. V gave up 3 bases and J gave up 8 bases; unmatched junction bases: 2. CDR3 amino acids: CASSLGQGDTIYF. The DNA of the CDR3 is TGTGCCAGCAGCTTGGGACAGGGCGACACCATATATTTT.

As concerns this clonotype: A read error may be the cause here, since a much bigger clone is one base away. The CDR3 bases are TGCAGTGTTCATGAGTCGGTTTTAAATCAGCCCCAGCATTTT. It yields the protein CSVHESVLNQPQHF. The rearrangement uses TRBV20-1 and TRBJ1-5; the D is unclear. Germline V gene lookup returns CDR1 DFQATT and CDR2 SNEGSKA (reference sequence). The CDR3 loop spans 14 amino acids. The ends were cut back, 7 bases at V and 4 bases at J, with 17 bases in the middle.